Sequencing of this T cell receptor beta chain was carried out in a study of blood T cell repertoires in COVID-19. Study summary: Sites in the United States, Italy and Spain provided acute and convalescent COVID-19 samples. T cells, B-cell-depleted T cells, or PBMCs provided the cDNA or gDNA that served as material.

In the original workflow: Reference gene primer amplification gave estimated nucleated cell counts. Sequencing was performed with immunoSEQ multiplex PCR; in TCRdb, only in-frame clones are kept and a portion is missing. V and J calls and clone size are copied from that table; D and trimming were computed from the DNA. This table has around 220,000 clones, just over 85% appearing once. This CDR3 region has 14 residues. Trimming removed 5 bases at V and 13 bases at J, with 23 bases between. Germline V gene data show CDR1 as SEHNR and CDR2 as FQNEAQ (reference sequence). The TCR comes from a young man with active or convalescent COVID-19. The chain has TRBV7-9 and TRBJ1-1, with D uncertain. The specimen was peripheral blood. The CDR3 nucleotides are TGTGCCAGCAGCCAAGTCGGGATAAGTTTAAGTAATTTCTTT. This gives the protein CASSQVGISLSNFF. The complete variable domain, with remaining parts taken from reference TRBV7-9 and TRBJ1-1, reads DTGVSQNPRHKITKRGQNVTFRCDPISEHNRLYWYRQTLGQGPEFLTYFQNEAQLEKSRLLSDRFSAERPKGSFSTLEIQRTEQGDSAMYLCASSQVGISLSNFFGQGTRLTVV.